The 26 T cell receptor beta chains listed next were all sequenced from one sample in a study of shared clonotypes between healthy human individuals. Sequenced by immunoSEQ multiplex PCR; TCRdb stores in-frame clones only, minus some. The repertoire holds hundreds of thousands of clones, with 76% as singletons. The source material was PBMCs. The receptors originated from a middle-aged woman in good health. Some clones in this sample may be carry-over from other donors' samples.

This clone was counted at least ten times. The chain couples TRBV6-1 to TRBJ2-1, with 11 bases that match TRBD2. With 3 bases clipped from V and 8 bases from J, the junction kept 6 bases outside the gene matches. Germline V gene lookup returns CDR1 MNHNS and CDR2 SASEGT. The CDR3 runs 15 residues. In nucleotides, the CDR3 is TGTGCCAGCAGTGATTTAGCGGGAGGGCGGGATGAGCAGTTCTTC. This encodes CASSDLAGGRDEQFF.

CDR3 bases: TGTGCCATCAGAACAGGAAGCTATGGCTACACCTTC. Protein sequence: CAIRTGSYGYTF. The V gene is TRBV10-3, the J gene TRBJ1-2; tentatively, D is TRBD1 (5 bases). Germline V gene sequence: CDR1 ENHRY, CDR2 SYGVKD. V was trimmed by 6 bases and J by 4 bases, leaving 9 bases between them. This CDR3 spans 12 amino acids.

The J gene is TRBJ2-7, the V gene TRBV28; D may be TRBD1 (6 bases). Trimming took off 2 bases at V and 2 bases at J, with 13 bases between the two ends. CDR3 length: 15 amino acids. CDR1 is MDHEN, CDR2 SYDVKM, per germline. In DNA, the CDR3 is TGTGCCAGCAGTTTAGGTACAGGGCAAACCTACGAGCAGTACTTC. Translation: CASSLGTGQTYEQYF.

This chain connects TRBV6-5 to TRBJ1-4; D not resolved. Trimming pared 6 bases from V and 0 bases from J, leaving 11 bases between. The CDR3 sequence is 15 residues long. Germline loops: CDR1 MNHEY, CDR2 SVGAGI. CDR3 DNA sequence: TGTGCCAGCAGGGAGATGGGATCAACTAATGAAAAACTGTTTTTT. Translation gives CASREMGSTNEKLFF.

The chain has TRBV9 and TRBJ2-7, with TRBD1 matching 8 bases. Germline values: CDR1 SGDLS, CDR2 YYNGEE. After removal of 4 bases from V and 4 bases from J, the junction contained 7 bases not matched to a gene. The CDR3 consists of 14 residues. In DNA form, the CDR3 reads TGTGCCAGCAGCCCTCACAGGGGGTTGTACGAGCAGTACTTC. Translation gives CASSPHRGLYEQYF.

The CDR3: CASSLAGGREQYF. CDR3 DNA: TGTGCCAGCAGCTTAGCGGGTGGACGCGAGCAGTACTTC. The V gene is TRBV7-2, the J gene TRBJ2-7; D is uncertain. The V gene's germline CDR1 is SGHTA and CDR2 FQGNSA. CDR3 size: 13 residues. V was cut by 0 bases and J by 6 bases, with 9 bases left in between.

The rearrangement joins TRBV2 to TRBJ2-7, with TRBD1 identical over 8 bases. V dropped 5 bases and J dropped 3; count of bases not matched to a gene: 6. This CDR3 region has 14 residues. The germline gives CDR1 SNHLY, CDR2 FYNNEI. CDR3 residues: CASSSGQAVYEQYF. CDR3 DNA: TGTGCCAGCAGTTCGGGACAGGCCGTCTACGAGCAGTACTTC.

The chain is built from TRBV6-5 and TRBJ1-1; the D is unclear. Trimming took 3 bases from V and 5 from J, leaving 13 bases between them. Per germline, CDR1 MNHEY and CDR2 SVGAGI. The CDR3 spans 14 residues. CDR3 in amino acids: CASSYNRMRTEAFF. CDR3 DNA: TGTGCCAGCAGTTATAACCGAATGAGGACTGAAGCTTTCTTT.

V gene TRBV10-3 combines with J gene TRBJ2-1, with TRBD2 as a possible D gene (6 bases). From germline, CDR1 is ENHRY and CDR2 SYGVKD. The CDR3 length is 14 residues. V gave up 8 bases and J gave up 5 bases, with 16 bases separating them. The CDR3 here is CAIQPRTIDNEQFF. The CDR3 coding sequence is TGTGCCATCCAGCCCCGGACTATCGACAATGAGCAGTTCTTC.

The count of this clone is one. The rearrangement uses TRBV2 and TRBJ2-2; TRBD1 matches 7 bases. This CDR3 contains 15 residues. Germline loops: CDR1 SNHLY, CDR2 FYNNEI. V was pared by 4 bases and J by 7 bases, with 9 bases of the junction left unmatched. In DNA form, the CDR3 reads TGTGCCAGCAGTGGGGATACCCACAGGGGCGGGGAGCTGTTTTTT. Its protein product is CASSGDTHRGGELFF.

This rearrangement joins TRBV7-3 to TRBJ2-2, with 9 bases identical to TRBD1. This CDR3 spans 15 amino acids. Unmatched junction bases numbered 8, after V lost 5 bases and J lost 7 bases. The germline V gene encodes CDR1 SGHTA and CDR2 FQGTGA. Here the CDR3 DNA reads TGTGCCAGCAGCCCCCGACAGGGGGTAGGCGGGGAGCTGTTTTTT. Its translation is CASSPRQGVGGELFF.

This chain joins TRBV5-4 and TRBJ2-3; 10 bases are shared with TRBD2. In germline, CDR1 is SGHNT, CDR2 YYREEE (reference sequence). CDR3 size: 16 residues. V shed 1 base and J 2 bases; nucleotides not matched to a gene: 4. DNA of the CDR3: TGTGCCAGCAGCTTGAAGGGGACTAGCGACACAGATACGCAGTATTTT. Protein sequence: CASSLKGTSDTDTQYF.

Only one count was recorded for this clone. The CDR3 DNA follows: TGTGCCAGCAGTTTCGAACCGGAGGGTGATCAGCCCCAGCATTTT. Protein sequence: CASSFEPEGDQPQHF. V and J are TRBV28 and TRBJ1-5; D gene ambiguous. The CDR3 length is 15 residues. Trimming pared 3 bases from V and 5 bases from J, leaving 14 bases between. CDR1 is MDHEN, CDR2 SYDVKM, per germline. Full variable domain (missing parts from reference TRBV28 and TRBJ1-5): DVKVTQSSRYLVKRTGEKVFLECVQDMDHENMFWYRQDPGLGLRLIYFSYDVKMKEKGDIPEGYSVSREKKERFSLILESASTNQTSMYLCASSFEPEGDQPQHFGDGTRLSIL.

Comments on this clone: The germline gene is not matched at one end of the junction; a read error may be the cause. In DNA, the CDR3 is TGCGCCAGCAGCTTTACAGGGAACACTGAAGCTTTCTTT. Amino acids: CASSFTGNTEAFF. V usage is TRBV7-3 and J usage is TRBJ1-1; tentative D call: TRBD1 (5 bases). CDR1 SGHTA and CDR2 FQGTGA come from the germline V gene. CDR3 length: 13 residues.

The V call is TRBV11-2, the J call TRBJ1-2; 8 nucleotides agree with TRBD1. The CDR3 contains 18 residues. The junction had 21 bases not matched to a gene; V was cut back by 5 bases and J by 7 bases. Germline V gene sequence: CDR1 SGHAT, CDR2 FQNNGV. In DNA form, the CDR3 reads TGTGCCAGCAGCCTTACATCAGGGGGCGCGGGTAACGTCGGTGGCTACACCTTC. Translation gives CASSLTSGGAGNVGGYTF. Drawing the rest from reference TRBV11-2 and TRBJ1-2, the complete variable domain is EAGVAQSPRYKIIEKRQSVAFWCNPISGHATLYWYQQILGQGPKLLIQFQNNGVVDDSQLPKDRFSAERLKGVDSTLKIQPAKLEDSAVYLCASSLTSGGAGNVGGYTFGSGTRLTVV.

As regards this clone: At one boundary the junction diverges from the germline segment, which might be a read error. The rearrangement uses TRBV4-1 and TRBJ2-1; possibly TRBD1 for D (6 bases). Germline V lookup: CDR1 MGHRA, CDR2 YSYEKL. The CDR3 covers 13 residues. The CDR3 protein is CASSQGTASVRVF. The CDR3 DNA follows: TGCGCCAGCAGCCAAGGGACAGCGTCCGTTAGGGTCTTC.

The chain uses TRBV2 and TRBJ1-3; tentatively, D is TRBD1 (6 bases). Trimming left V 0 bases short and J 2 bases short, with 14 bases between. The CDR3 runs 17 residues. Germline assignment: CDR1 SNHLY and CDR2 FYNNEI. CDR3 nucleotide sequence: TGTGCCAGCAGTGAAGCTCTGACAGGCTTAACTGGAAACACCATATATTTT. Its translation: CASSEALTGLTGNTIYF.

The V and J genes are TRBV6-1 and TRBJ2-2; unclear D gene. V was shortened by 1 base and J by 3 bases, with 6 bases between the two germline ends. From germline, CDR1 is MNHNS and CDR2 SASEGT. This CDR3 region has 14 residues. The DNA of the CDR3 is TGTGCCAGCAGTGAAGGACCGGACACCGGGGAGCTGTTTTTT. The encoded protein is CASSEGPDTGELFF.

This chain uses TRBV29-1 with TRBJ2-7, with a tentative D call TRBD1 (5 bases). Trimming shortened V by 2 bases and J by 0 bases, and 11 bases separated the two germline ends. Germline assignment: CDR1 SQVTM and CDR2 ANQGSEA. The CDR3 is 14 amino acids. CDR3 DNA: TGCAGCGTTGAACAGGCGCAGGGCTCCTACGAGCAGTACTTC. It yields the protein CSVEQAQGSYEQYF.

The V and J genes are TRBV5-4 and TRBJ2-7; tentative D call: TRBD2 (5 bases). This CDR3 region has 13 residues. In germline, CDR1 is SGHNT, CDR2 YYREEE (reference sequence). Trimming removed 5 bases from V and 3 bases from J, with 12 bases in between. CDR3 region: CASRRREDYEQYF. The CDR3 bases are TGTGCCAGCAGGCGCCGGGAAGACTACGAGCAGTACTTC. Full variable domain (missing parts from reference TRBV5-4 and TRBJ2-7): ETGVTQSPTHLIKTRGQQVTLRCSSQSGHNTVSWYQQALGQGPQFIFQYYREEENGRGNFPPRFSGLQFPNYSSELNVNALELDDSALYLCASRRREDYEQYFGPGTRLTVT.

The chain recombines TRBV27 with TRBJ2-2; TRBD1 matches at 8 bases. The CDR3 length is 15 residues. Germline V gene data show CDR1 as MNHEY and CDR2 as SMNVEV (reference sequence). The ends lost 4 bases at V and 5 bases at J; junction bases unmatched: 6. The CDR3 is CASSWDRLGTGELFF. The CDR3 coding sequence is TGTGCCAGCAGTTGGGACAGGTTGGGGACCGGGGAGCTGTTTTTT.

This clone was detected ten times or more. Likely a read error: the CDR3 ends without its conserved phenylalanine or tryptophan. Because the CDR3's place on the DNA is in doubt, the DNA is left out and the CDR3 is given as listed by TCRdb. CDR3 protein: CASSDFGTGHL. The chain has TRBV6-1 and TRBJ1-1. The CDR3 region is 11 residues in length, termini included. Germline V gene lookup returns CDR1 MNHNS and CDR2 SASEGT.

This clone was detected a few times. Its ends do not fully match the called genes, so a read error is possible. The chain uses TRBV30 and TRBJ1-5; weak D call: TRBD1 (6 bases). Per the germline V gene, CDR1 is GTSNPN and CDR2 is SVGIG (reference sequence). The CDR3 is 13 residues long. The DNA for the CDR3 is TGTGCCTGGAGCAACGGGGACAATCAGCCCCAGCATTTC. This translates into CAWSNGDNQPQHF.

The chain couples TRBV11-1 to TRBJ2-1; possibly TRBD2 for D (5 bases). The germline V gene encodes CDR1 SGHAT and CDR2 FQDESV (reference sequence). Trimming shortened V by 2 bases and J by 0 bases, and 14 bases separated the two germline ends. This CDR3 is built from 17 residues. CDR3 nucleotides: TGTGCCAGCAGCTTATCGGGGTATTCTGGCTCCTACAATGAGCAGTTCTTC. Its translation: CASSLSGYSGSYNEQFF.

Here the CDR3 reads CASSSLAAKETQYF. CDR3 in DNA: TGCGCCAGCAGCTCATTGGCGGCTAAAGAGACCCAGTACTTC. V gene TRBV5-1 combines with J gene TRBJ2-5; D uncertain. This CDR3 has 14 residues. V lost 3 bases and J 3 bases, leaving 12 bases between the germline ends. Germline V lookup: CDR1 SGHRS, CDR2 YFSETQ.

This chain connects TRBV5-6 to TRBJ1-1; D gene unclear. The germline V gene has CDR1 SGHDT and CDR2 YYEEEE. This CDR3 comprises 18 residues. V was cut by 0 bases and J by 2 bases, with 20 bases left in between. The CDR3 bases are TGTGCCAGCAGCTTGGCCTCCGGCAGCCCCAAACTTAACACTGAAGCTTTCTTT. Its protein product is CASSLASGSPKLNTEAFF.